The 12 T cell receptor beta chains listed next were all sequenced from one sample in a study of T cell responses to AZD1222 COVID-19 vaccine. Clones were sequenced by immunoSEQ multiplex PCR, and TCRdb holds only the in-frame ones, with some missing. The sample has about 92,000 clones, more than 75% seen once. Material: peripheral blood, obtained on day 0 of AZD1222 vaccination. The receptors here all came from an adult in good health.

V is TRBV27 and J is TRBJ2-7; D call uncertain. Trimming left V 3 bases short and J 5 bases short, with 20 bases between. This CDR3 region has 16 residues. Germline V gives CDR1 MNHEY, CDR2 SMNVEV (reference sequence). The CDR3 DNA reads TGTGCCAGCAGTTTTTTAGGGTCGGGCGGCACTCACGAGCAGTACTTC. Translating gives CASSFLGSGGTHEQYF.

The chain carries TRBV9 and TRBJ1-2; 8 positions match TRBD1. From germline, CDR1 is SGDLS and CDR2 YYNGEE. V dropped 4 bases and J dropped 8; count of bases not matched to a gene: 13. The CDR3 has 15 residues. CDR3 loop: CASSRDSQGAGGYTF. The CDR3 coding sequence is TGTGCCAGCAGCCGAGACTCCCAGGGGGCCGGAGGCTACACCTTC.

The chain carries TRBV9 and TRBJ1-2; D remains ambiguous. This CDR3 has 12 residues. CDR1 is SGDLS and CDR2 is YYNGEE in the germline V gene. V was shortened by 3 bases and J by 1 base, with 4 bases between the two germline ends. Here the CDR3 reads CASSARNYGYTF. For the CDR3, the DNA is TGTGCCAGCAGCGCACGTAACTATGGCTACACCTTC.

V gene TRBV3-1 (or the pseudogene TRBV3-2) combines with J gene TRBJ2-3; D is possibly TRBD1 (6 bases). Per germline, CDR1 LGHDT and CDR2 YNNKEL (reference sequence). Trimming removed 4 bases at V and 1 base at J, with 6 bases between. The CDR3 contains 13 residues. The CDR3 loop reads CASSRQGTDTQYF. The CDR3 bases are TGTGCCAGCAGCCGACAGGGCACAGATACGCAGTATTTT.

The J gene is TRBJ1-1, the V gene TRBV29-1, with TRBD1 identical over 7 bases. The J segment lost 1 base and the V segment lost 6 bases, leaving 8 bases of the junction unmatched. The CDR3 spans 14 residues. CDR1 is SQVTM and CDR2 is ANQGSEA in the germline V gene. CDR3 amino acids: CSVIIRQGNTEAFF. The DNA of the CDR3 is TGCAGCGTGATTATAAGACAGGGGAACACTGAAGCTTTCTTT. The complete variable domain, with remaining parts taken from reference TRBV29-1 and TRBJ1-1, reads SAVISQKPSRDICQRGTSLTIQCQVDSQVTMMFWYRQQPGQSLTLIATANQGSEATYESGFVIDKFPISRPNLTFSTLTVSNMSPEDSSIYLCSVIIRQGNTEAFFGQGTRLTVV.

The V gene is TRBV28, the J gene TRBJ1-6; D unclear. This CDR3 has 14 amino acids. CDR1 and CDR2 (germline): MDHEN, SYDVKM. V was cut by 8 bases and J by 9 bases, with 17 bases left in between. The CDR3 spells CASLGPGYGSPLHF. CDR3 in DNA: TGTGCCAGCCTTGGGCCAGGTTACGGTTCACCCCTCCACTTT.

The V call is TRBV5-6, the J call TRBJ2-7; D unclear. The CDR3 runs to 13 residues. The V end was cut by 4 bases, the J end by 3 bases, with 11 bases between. Per germline, CDR1 SGHDT and CDR2 YYEEEE. The CDR3, as DNA: TGTGCCAGCAGCACTGGGTCCTACTACGAGCAGTACTTC. Translating it yields CASSTGSYYEQYF.

With respect to this clone: Other DNA sequences in the same sample also yield this CDR3. V and J are TRBV29-1 and TRBJ1-5; D is undetermined. V was trimmed by 6 bases and J by 1 base, leaving 10 bases between them. Germline V gene sequence: CDR1 SQVTM, CDR2 ANQGSEA. CDR3 length: 13 amino acids. The CDR3 nucleotides read TGCAGCGTGCGAGGTGGAAGCAATCAGCCCCAGCATTTT. The encoded protein is CSVRGGSNQPQHF.

This chain uses TRBV4-2 with TRBJ2-3; D remains unclear. Trimming removed 0 bases from V and 0 bases from J, with 4 bases in between. CDR1 is LGHNA and CDR2 is YNFKEQ in the germline V gene. The CDR3 runs 14 residues. The chain's CDR3 is CASSQDTSTDTQYF. The CDR3 nucleotides are TGTGCCAGCAGCCAAGATACTAGCACAGATACGCAGTATTTT.

This clone was counted a single time. The chain is built from TRBV4-2 and TRBJ1-3, with D unresolved. The CDR3 has 14 amino acids. From germline, CDR1 is LGHNA and CDR2 YNFKEQ. V was shortened by 0 bases and J by 4 bases, with 7 bases between the two germline ends. The CDR3 is CASSQEGEGNTIYF. The CDR3 nucleotides are TGTGCCAGCAGCCAAGAAGGTGAGGGAAACACCATATATTTT.

This clone was counted between two and nine times. The V gene is TRBV5-1, the J gene TRBJ2-2; D perhaps matches TRBD2 (5 bases). The CDR3 extends over 15 amino acids. V shed 5 bases and J shed 0 bases, with 11 bases lying between them. Germline V gene lookup returns CDR1 SGHRS and CDR2 YFSETQ. The CDR3, as DNA: TGCGCCAGCAGTCGGACTGGCGCGAACACCGGGGAGCTGTTTTTT. This sequence encodes CASSRTGANTGELFF.

The chain couples TRBV20-1 to TRBJ1-5; no clear D. CDR1 DFQATT and CDR2 SNEGSKA come from the germline V gene (reference sequence). V lost 3 bases and J 2 bases, leaving 11 bases between the germline ends. This CDR3 contains 14 residues. CDR3 sequence: CSASGRVGNQPQHF. CDR3 nucleotide sequence: TGCAGTGCTAGTGGGAGGGTTGGCAATCAGCCCCAGCATTTT.